This TCR beta chain was identified during a study of blood T cells in healthy people across ages (dated by TCRdb to between 2015 and 2017). For the wider study: In model experiments, template switching captured about one uniquely barcoded TCR beta cDNA molecule for every two T cells. Age-related changes in TCR beta repertoire diversity were measured in the study by deep sequencing normalized with unique cDNA molecular identifiers. The donors were split into four age groups: young (average about 16 years), middle-aged (39), aged (62) and long-lived (approximately 80). To avoid experimental bias, donors of different ages were randomly spread across the sequencing lanes. Using the same blood draw, the study looked at two additional independent replicas of 1 million unique cDNA reads for two donors, one aged 18 to 29 and the other aged 80 or older.

Library creation used 5' RACE. A second PCR of about 6 to 11 cycles was performed with a sample-barcoded 5' primer and a J-beta primer mix. Each TCR beta cDNA molecule received a unique molecular identifier from a template-switch 5' adaptor carrying 12 random nucleotides. Each sample yielded at least 2.5 million CDR3-containing paired-end reads. All of the RNA was converted into first-strand cDNA using the Mint cDNA synthesis kit, with a TRBC-specific oligonucleotide serving as the primer. Following uracil-DNA glycosylase treatment, all cDNA underwent a first 18-cycle PCR with the universal primers M1SS and BC2_uni_R. In the original analysis: For normalization, 1 million high-quality reads were randomly selected from each sample, with every read carrying a distinct molecular identifier. Reads with shared molecular identifiers were discarded instead of being binned into consensus sequences. MiTCR, set to a Q25 quality threshold and the strictest error-elimination algorithm, was used for CDR3 identification, clonotype clustering and error correction. A nonparametric unseen species model with Euler transformation was used to estimate lower-bound total TCR beta diversity. TCRdb trimmed public reads at Q25 via fastp, called clones via MiXCR and kept in-frame beta chains. Each CDR3 protein appears once, grouped with its most common genes and DNA. It is TCRdb's table, rather than the study itself, that gives the V and J calls and clone size. The sample table shows around 1,800,000 distinct CDR3 sequences, and about two fifths are seen once. About 23% of the sample rests with the top ten.

The investigation overall reported the following: Since profiling was done on bulk unsorted PBMCs, naive and antigen-experienced compartments could not be conclusively compared. Donor CMV infection status was unknown, potentially confounding age-related changes in expanded clonotypes. Observed TCR beta diversity per million T cells fell roughly linearly with age, and a significant reduction was already apparent by age around 36. Estimates of total diversity based on one million sequenced T cells were considered lower bounds and underestimates. The percentage of naive T cells measured by flow cytometry correlated strongly with observed TCR beta diversity. Compared with the aged group, the long-lived group had more naive CD4+ T cells, fewer expanded clones and increased TCR diversity, suggesting age selection.

The roughly 39 donors, aged 6 to 90 years, were systemically healthy Caucasian individuals from Russia. About 9.8 milliliters of peripheral blood were drawn from each donor into EDTA-treated Vacutainer tubes. Ficoll-Paque density-gradient centrifugation was used to isolate PBMCs, with at least 7 million per sample. Trizol reagent was used to extract total RNA from the PBMCs, yielding at least 5.5 micrograms per sample. For every donor, flow cytometry on a PBMC aliquot measured the percentage of naive CD45RAhigh/CD27high T cells. Germline trimming amounts to 5 bases on V and 6 bases on J, with 18 as the count of junction bases outside the gene matches. The germline V gene (reference sequence) supplies CDR1 SEHNR and CDR2 FQNEAQ. The CDR3 runs 18 residues from the cysteine to the phenylalanine. The retained sequence is limited to the CDR3, 54 bases, with the frame set at the first base. The sample holds a few counts of this clonotype. It has no known antigen specificity. No much larger clone is present one base from it, and per-base qualities are unavailable.

The material sequenced was blood. This sequence originates from a human donor in good health. The rearrangement combines TRBV7-9 with TRBJ1-2; 10 middle bases align to TRBD1. The encoded CDR3 is CASSATLTPGTGADGYTF. At the DNA level, the sequence is TGTGCCAGCAGCGCAACCCTGACCCCCGGGACAGGGGCTGATGGCTACACCTTC.